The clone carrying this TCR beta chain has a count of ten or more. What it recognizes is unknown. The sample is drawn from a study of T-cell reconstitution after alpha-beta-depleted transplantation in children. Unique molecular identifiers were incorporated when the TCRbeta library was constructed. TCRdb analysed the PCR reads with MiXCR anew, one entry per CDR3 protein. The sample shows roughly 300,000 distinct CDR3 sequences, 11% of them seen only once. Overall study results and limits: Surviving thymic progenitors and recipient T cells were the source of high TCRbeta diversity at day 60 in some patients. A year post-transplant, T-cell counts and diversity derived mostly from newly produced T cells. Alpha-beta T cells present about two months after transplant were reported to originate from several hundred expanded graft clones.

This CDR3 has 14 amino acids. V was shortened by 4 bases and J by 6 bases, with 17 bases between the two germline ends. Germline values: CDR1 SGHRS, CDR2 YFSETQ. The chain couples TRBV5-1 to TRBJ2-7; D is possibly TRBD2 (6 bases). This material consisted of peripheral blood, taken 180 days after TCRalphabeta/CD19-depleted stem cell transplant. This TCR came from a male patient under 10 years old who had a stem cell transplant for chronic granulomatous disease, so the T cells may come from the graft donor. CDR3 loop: CASSQLYGSGEQYF. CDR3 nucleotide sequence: TGCGCCAGCAGCCAATTATACGGGAGTGGCGAGCAGTACTTC.